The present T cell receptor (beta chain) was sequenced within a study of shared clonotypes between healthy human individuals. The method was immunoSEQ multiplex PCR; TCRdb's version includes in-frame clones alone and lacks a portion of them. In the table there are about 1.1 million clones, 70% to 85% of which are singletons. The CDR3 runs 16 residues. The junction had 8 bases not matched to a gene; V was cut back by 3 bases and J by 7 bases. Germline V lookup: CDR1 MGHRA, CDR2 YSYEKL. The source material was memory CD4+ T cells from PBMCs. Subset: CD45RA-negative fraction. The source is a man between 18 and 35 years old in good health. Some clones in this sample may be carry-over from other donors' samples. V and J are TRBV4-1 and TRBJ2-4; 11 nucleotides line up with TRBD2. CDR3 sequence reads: CASSQPILAGVNIQYF. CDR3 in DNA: TGCGCCAGCAGCCAGCCGATACTAGCGGGAGTGAACATTCAGTACTTC.